This is a list of T cell receptor beta chains from one sample in a study of T cell responses to AZD1222 COVID-19 vaccine. The method was immunoSEQ multiplex PCR; TCRdb's version includes in-frame clones alone and lacks a portion of them. This table holds around 110,000 clones, 90% found once. Sequencing used peripheral blood, obtained 28 days after the second AZD1222 dose. The receptors were sampled from an adult who received the AZD1222 COVID-19 vaccine. Both conserved end residues are part of each CDR3. The D gene is left open where the match is weak. Not every row has a clone size; where given, it reads once, few, many or a size class.

J: TRBJ2-7
size: once
V: TRBV5-1
D: TRBD2
CDR3: CASSLGGLAGSTYEQYF
DNA: TGCGCCAGCAGCTTGGGGGGACTAGCGGGGTCGACCTACGAGCAGTACTTC

J: TRBJ1-4
size: -
V: TRBV6-2/TRBV6-3
D: -
CDR3: CASSPRTHPGGKLFF
DNA: TGTGCCAGCAGTCCGAGGACGCACCCGGGAGGAAAACTGTTTTTT

J: TRBJ2-5
size: -
V: TRBV6-1
D: -
CDR3: CASSEGLLQETQYF
DNA: TGTGCCAGCAGTGAGGGCCTCTTACAAGAGACCCAGTACTTC

J: TRBJ1-5
size: few
V: TRBV29-1
D: -
CDR3: CSVREVGGDQPQHF
DNA: TGCAGCGTGAGAGAGGTGGGGGGGGATCAGCCCCAGCATTTT

J: TRBJ2-5
size: -
V: TRBV30
D: TRBD2
CDR3: CAWSVLKAGGYQETQYF
DNA: TGTGCCTGGAGTGTACTGAAAGCGGGGGGGTACCAAGAGACCCAGTACTTC

J: TRBJ1-6
size: -
V: TRBV3-1/TRBV3-2
D: TRBD1
CDR3: CASSHRGQDNSPLHF
DNA: TGTGCCAGCAGCCACCGCGGACAGGATAATTCACCCCTCCACTTT

J: TRBJ2-7
size: -
V: TRBV6-1
D: TRBD1
CDR3: CASSEVGQGGYEQYF
DNA: TGTGCCAGCAGTGAAGTGGGACAGGGAGGCTACGAGCAGTACTTC

J: TRBJ2-3
size: -
V: TRBV19
D: TRBD2
CDR3: CASSRTSGEFTDTQYF
DNA: TGTGCCAGTAGTAGGACTAGCGGGGAGTTCACAGATACGCAGTATTTT

J: TRBJ2-3
size: -
V: TRBV7-2
D: -
CDR3: CASSLPVRLSTDTQYF
DNA: TGTGCCAGCAGCTTACCGGTGAGGCTTAGCACAGATACGCAGTATTTT

J: TRBJ1-1
size: -
V: TRBV7-9
D: -
CDR3: CASSSQGTLSAFF
DNA: TGTGCCAGCAGCTCACAGGGAACCCTCTCAGCTTTCTTT

J: TRBJ2-4
size: -
V: TRBV15
D: TRBD2
CDR3: CATSTPPRPAGGPVKNIQYF
DNA: TGTGCCACCAGCACACCCCCTCGCCCGGCGGGGGGGCCGGTCAAAAACATTCAGTACTTC

J: TRBJ2-1
size: -
V: TRBV7-9
D: TRBD2
CDR3: CASSYNSGGRNEQFF
DNA: TGTGCCAGCAGCTACAATAGCGGGGGACGAAATGAGCAGTTCTTC

J: TRBJ1-2
size: -
V: TRBV6-5
D: -
CDR3: CATMQEADNYGYTF
DNA: TGTGCCACCATGCAGGAGGCAGACAACTATGGCTACACCTTC

J: TRBJ2-5
size: -
V: TRBV11-3
D: TRBD2
CDR3: CASSDGVAGKGETQYF
DNA: TGTGCCAGCAGCGACGGAGTAGCGGGGAAGGGAGAGACCCAGTACTTC

J: TRBJ2-5
size: -
V: TRBV6-4
D: -
CDR3: CASSDSAGPAETQYF
DNA: TGTGCCAGCAGTGACTCGGCGGGTCCCGCAGAGACCCAGTACTTC

J: TRBJ1-5
size: -
V: TRBV7-9
D: -
CDR3: CASSLAAGEQPQHF
DNA: TGTGCCAGCAGCTTAGCGGCAGGGGAACAGCCCCAGCATTTT

J: TRBJ1-1
size: -
V: TRBV6-5
D: -
CDR3: CASSYSRRNTEAFF
DNA: TGTGCCAGCAGTTACTCCCGGAGGAACACTGAAGCTTTCTTT

J: TRBJ1-5
size: -
V: TRBV3-1/TRBV3-2
D: -
CDR3: CASSQGGDQPQHF
DNA: TGTGCCAGCAGCCAAGGGGGGGATCAGCCCCAGCATTTT

J: TRBJ2-1
size: -
V: TRBV7-2
D: TRBD1
CDR3: CASSLDGTASSSYNEQFF
DNA: TGTGCCAGCAGCTTAGATGGGACAGCCTCCAGCTCCTACAATGAGCAGTTCTTC

J: TRBJ2-7
size: medium-sized
V: TRBV6-2/TRBV6-3
D: -
CDR3: CASSLEVQAPYEQYF
DNA: TGTGCCAGCAGTTTAGAGGTTCAGGCGCCCTACGAGCAGTACTTC

J: TRBJ2-7
size: -
V: TRBV10-3
D: -
CDR3: CAISEYREYEQYF
DNA: TGTGCCATCAGTGAGTACAGGGAGTACGAGCAGTACTTC

J: TRBJ2-5
size: few
V: TRBV6-5
D: -
CDR3: CASFMARETQYF
DNA: TGTGCCAGCTTCATGGCGAGGGAGACCCAGTACTTC

J: TRBJ1-2
size: -
V: TRBV9
D: -
CDR3: CASSPYPNYGYTF
DNA: TGTGCCAGCAGCCCGTATCCCAACTATGGCTACACCTTC

J: TRBJ1-6
size: -
V: TRBV5-1
D: -
CDR3: CASRGQLGYSDSDSPLHF
DNA: TGCGCCAGCCGCGGACAGTTAGGGTATTCCGATTCCGATTCACCCCTCCACTTT

J: TRBJ1-5
size: -
V: TRBV21-1
D: -
CDR3: CASSKTKDRTLTHLQPQHF
DNA: TGTGCCAGCAGCAAGACAAAAGATCGGACACTGACTCACTTACAGCCCCAGCATTTT

J: TRBJ2-7
size: once
V: TRBV27
D: TRBD1
CDR3: CASSLWTGGNEQYF
DNA: TGTGCCAGCAGTTTGTGGACAGGGGGGAACGAGCAGTACTTC

J: TRBJ2-7
size: -
V: TRBV6-2/TRBV6-3
D: -
CDR3: CASSYKFPYEQYF
DNA: TGTGCCAGCAGTTACAAGTTCCCCTACGAGCAGTACTTC

J: TRBJ1-4
size: -
V: TRBV4-2
D: -
CDR3: CASSQDLEGVNEKLFF
DNA: TGTGCCAGCAGCCAAGATTTAGAGGGAGTTAATGAAAAACTGTTTTTT

J: TRBJ1-5
size: -
V: TRBV7-2
D: -
CDR3: CASSFRGSGQPQHF
DNA: TGTGCCAGCAGCTTCAGGGGAAGTGGTCAGCCCCAGCATTTT

J: TRBJ2-6
size: -
V: TRBV9
D: -
CDR3: CASSASGLSGANVLTF
DNA: TGTGCCAGCAGCGCCTCAGGGTTATCTGGGGCCAACGTCCTGACTTTC

J: TRBJ2-2
size: -
V: TRBV6-4
D: TRBD2
CDR3: CASSEGLANTGELFF
DNA: TGTGCCAGCAGTGAGGGACTAGCGAACACCGGGGAGCTGTTTTTT

J: TRBJ1-6
size: -
V: TRBV5-1
D: TRBD1
CDR3: CASSLAPATGLNSPLHF
DNA: TGCGCCAGCAGCTTGGCCCCGGCGACAGGGCTTAATTCACCCCTCCACTTT

J: TRBJ1-1
size: once
V: TRBV18
D: -
CDR3: CASSLGGGANTEAFF
DNA: TGTGCCAGCTCACTAGGCGGGGGGGCGAACACTGAAGCTTTCTTT

J: TRBJ2-1
size: -
V: TRBV4-1
D: -
CDR3: CASSQDRTGTNNEQFF
DNA: TGCGCCAGCAGCCAAGATCGAACAGGGACAAACAATGAGCAGTTCTTC

J: TRBJ1-1
size: -
V: TRBV19
D: -
CDR3: CASRTLGVGTEAFF
DNA: TGTGCCAGTAGAACCTTGGGGGTTGGCACTGAAGCTTTCTTT

J: TRBJ1-2
size: -
V: TRBV5-1
D: -
CDR3: CASSFGRGDGYTF
DNA: TGCGCCAGCAGCTTCGGACGAGGTGATGGCTACACCTTC

J: TRBJ2-5
size: -
V: TRBV6-5
D: -
CDR3: CASIDSGRGETQYF
DNA: TGTGCCAGCATCGACAGCGGGCGCGGGGAGACCCAGTACTTC

J: TRBJ1-1
size: -
V: TRBV25-1
D: -
CDR3: CASRGYTEAFF
DNA: TGTGCCAGCAGGGGGTACACTGAAGCTTTCTTT

J: TRBJ2-7
size: -
V: TRBV7-9
D: -
CDR3: CASSFLGSGTYEQYF
DNA: TGTGCCAGCAGCTTCTTGGGTAGCGGAACCTACGAGCAGTACTTC

J: TRBJ2-7
size: once
V: TRBV14
D: TRBD1
CDR3: CASSQDIGVQGFGEQYF
DNA: TGTGCCAGCAGCCAAGATATTGGCGTACAGGGGTTCGGCGAGCAGTACTTC

J: TRBJ1-3
size: -
V: TRBV19
D: -
CDR3: CASSTLVAGGNTIYF
DNA: TGTGCCAGTAGTACTTTGGTGGCGGGTGGAAACACCATATATTTT

J: TRBJ2-1
size: -
V: TRBV5-1
D: -
CDR3: CASGRGQTYNEQFF
DNA: TGCGCCAGCGGCCGGGGCCAAACCTACAATGAGCAGTTCTTC

J: TRBJ1-5
size: -
V: TRBV4-3
D: -
CDR3: CASSLFGGDQPQHF
DNA: TGCGCCAGCAGCCTCTTCGGGGGGGACCAGCCCCAGCATTTT

J: TRBJ2-3
size: -
V: TRBV5-4
D: TRBD2
CDR3: CASSYGGTTDTQYF
DNA: TGTGCCAGCAGCTACGGGGGGACCACAGATACGCAGTATTTT